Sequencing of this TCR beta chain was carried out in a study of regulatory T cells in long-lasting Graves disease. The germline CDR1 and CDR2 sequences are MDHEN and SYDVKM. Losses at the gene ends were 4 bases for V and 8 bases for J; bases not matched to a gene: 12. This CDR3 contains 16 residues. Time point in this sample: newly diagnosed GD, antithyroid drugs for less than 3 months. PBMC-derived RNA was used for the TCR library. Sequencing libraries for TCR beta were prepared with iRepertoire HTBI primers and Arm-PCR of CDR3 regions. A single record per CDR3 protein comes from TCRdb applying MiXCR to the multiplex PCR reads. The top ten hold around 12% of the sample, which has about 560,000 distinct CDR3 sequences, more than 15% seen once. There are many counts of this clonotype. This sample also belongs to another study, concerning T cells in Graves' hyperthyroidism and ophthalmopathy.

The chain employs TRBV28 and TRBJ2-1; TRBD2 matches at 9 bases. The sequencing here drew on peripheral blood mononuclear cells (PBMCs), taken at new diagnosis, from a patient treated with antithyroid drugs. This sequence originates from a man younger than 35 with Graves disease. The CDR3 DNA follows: TGTGCCAGCAGTTCCATTCTAGCGGGAAGGAACGATGAGCAGTTCTTC. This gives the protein CASSSILAGRNDEQFF.